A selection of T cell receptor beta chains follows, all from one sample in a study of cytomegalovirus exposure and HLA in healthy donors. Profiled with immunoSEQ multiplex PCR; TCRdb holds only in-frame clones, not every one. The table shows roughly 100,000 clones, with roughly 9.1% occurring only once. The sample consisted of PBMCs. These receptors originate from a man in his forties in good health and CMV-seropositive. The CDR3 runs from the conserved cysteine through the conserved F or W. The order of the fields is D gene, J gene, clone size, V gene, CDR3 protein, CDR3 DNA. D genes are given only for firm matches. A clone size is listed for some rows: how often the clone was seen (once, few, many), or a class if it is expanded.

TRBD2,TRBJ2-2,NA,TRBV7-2,CASSLGIGAGGYTGELFF,TGTGCCAGCAGCTTAGGGATAGGGGCGGGAGGGTACACCGGGGAGCTGTTTTTT
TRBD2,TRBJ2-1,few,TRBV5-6,CASSGRLADHYSGEQFF,TGTGCCAGCAGCGGCAGACTAGCGGACCACTATTCGGGTGAGCAGTTCTTC
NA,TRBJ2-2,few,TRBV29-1,CSVEAGDTGELFF,TGCAGCGTGGAGGCCGGGGACACCGGGGAGCTGTTTTTT
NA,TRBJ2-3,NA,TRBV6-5,CASSLARLTDTQYF,TGTGCCAGCAGTCTAGCGCGTCTCACAGATACGCAGTATTTT
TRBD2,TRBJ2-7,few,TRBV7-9,CASSILAGGIYEQYF,TGTGCCAGCAGCATTCTAGCGGGAGGGATCTACGAGCAGTACTTC
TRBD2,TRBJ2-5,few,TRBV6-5,CASSQLAGGLETQYF,TGTGCCAGCAGCCAACTAGCGGGAGGCCTAGAGACCCAGTACTTC
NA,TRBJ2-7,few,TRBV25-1,CASSETSLAGREQYF,TGTGCCAGCAGTGAAACCAGCTTGGCAGGGCGCGAGCAGTACTTC
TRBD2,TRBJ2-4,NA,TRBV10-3,CAISDSGGPDIQYF,TGTGCCATCAGTGACTCGGGAGGGCCTGACATTCAGTACTTC
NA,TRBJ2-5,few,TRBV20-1,CSATHQETQYF,TGCAGTGCGACACACCAAGAGACCCAGTACTTC
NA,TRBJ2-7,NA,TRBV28,CASSLTGFHEQYF,TGTGCCAGCAGTCTCACAGGGTTCCACGAGCAGTACTTC